Presented here are 20 T cell receptor beta chains from one specimen sequenced in a study of Ad26.COV2.S vaccination and SARS-CoV-2 variants. Assay: immunoSEQ multiplex PCR; the TCRdb copy retains only in-frame clones and omits some. There are a few hundred thousand clones in the sample; about 90% occur only once, and 2.5% to 3.5% lies in the top ten. The sample's treatment: over 15 received Ad26.COV2.S at low or high dose, single or two shots; roughly 5 received placebo; per-sample allocation not given. Following the first vaccine or placebo injection, samples were taken on day 63. The sample in question was peripheral blood, obtained in a trial of Ad26.COV2.S vaccine versus placebo. All receptors come from a person between 18 and 59 years old who received the Ad26.COV2.S COVID-19 vaccine or a placebo.

This clone was recorded once. V is TRBV30 and J is TRBJ1-4; D call uncertain. Trimming cost V 0 bases and J 0 bases, with 14 bases left between them. CDR3 length: 17 residues. Germline V CDR1 and CDR2: GTSNPN, SVGIG (reference sequence). As DNA, the CDR3 is TGTGCCTGGAGTGTACAATGGCGAACTCCAACTAATGAAAAACTGTTTTTT. Its translation: CAWSVQWRTPTNEKLFF.

The chain links TRBV6-6 to TRBJ1-2, with 7 bases aligning to TRBD1. This CDR3 comprises 15 residues. Germline V CDR1 and CDR2: MNHNY, SVGAGI (reference sequence). The ends lost 2 bases at V and 7 bases at J; junction bases unmatched: 10. The CDR3, as DNA: TGTGCCAGCAGTTACCTCCCCAGAGGGGGCGGTGGCTACACCTTC. Its translation: CASSYLPRGGGGYTF.

This chain uses TRBV6-6 with TRBJ1-5; D not certain. V was pared by 2 bases and J by 3 bases, with 11 bases between. This CDR3 contains 15 residues. Germline V lookup: CDR1 MNHNY, CDR2 SVGAGI (reference sequence). For the CDR3, the DNA is TGTGCCAGCAGTTACCGGTCCGGGTCCAATCAGCCCCAGCATTTT. Residues: CASSYRSGSNQPQHF.

The rearrangement uses TRBV27 and TRBJ2-5, with TRBD2 as a possible D gene (5 bases). V was pared by 6 bases and J by 5 bases, with 13 bases between. In germline, CDR1 is MNHEY, CDR2 SMNVEV (reference sequence). This CDR3 is built from 13 residues. CDR3 loop: CASRMTGGETQYF. In nucleotides, the CDR3 is TGTGCCAGCAGGATGACGGGCGGGGAGACCCAGTACTTC.

V gene TRBV6-5 combines with J gene TRBJ1-4; no firm D call. This CDR3 comprises 15 residues. Trimming pared 1 base from V and 8 bases from J, leaving 14 bases between. Per the germline V gene, CDR1 is MNHEY and CDR2 is SVGAGI. In DNA, the CDR3 is TGTGCCAGCAGTTACTTACTCCTAGGACCAGAAAAACTGTTTTTT. Translation: CASSYLLLGPEKLFF.

V gene TRBV11-2 combines with J gene TRBJ1-2; perhaps TRBD1 as D (6 bases). From germline, CDR1 is SGHAT and CDR2 FQNNGV. CDR3 size: 14 residues. Trimming took 5 bases from V and 4 from J, leaving 14 bases between them. CDR3 bases: TGTGCCAGCAGCGGGGGCCTGCGGGGCTATGGCTACACCTTC. Protein: CASSGGLRGYGYTF.

The V and J genes are TRBV3-1 (or the pseudogene TRBV3-2) and TRBJ2-7, with 9 bases lining up with TRBD1. Germline CDR1 LGHDT, CDR2 YNNKEL (reference sequence). Germline trimming cut 3 bases from V and 6 bases from J; bases unmatched to any gene: 24. This CDR3 contains 20 residues. The CDR3 nucleotides are TGTGCCAGCAGCCACCCATACGGGACAGGGTTCTCCGCTTTCCTCCGCGAGCAGTACTTC. Protein: CASSHPYGTGFSAFLREQYF.

The J gene is TRBJ1-2, the V gene TRBV10-3; D gene unclear. Trimming cost V 2 bases and J 2 bases, with 12 bases left between them. CDR3 length equals 15 residues. In germline, CDR1 is ENHRY, CDR2 SYGVKD. Written as DNA, the CDR3 is TGTGCCATCAGTGAGAGGTGGCAGATAAACTATGGCTACACCTTC. Residues: CAISERWQINYGYTF.

The chain combines TRBV11-3 with TRBJ2-7; 11 bases line up with TRBD2. V trimming: 5 bases; J trimming: 4 bases; junction bases outside the gene matches: 4. This CDR3 has 14 residues. The germline gives CDR1 SGHNT, CDR2 YENEEA. CDR3 residues: CASSPGTSGYEQYF. In nucleotides, the CDR3 is TGTGCCAGCAGCCCCGGGACTAGCGGTTACGAGCAGTACTTC.

V gene TRBV28 combines with J gene TRBJ1-3; D is unresolved. V was cut by 5 bases and J by 0 bases, with 11 bases left in between. This CDR3 contains 15 residues. The V gene's germline CDR1 is MDHEN and CDR2 SYDVKM. The CDR3 reads CASSHHPVSGNTIYF. DNA for the CDR3: TGTGCCAGCAGTCATCATCCAGTCTCTGGAAACACCATATATTTT.

In its sample, this clone was seen once. The chain joins TRBV27 to TRBJ1-2, with a possible D match to TRBD1 (5 bases). V gave up 2 bases and J gave up 4 bases, with 17 bases separating them. The germline gives CDR1 MNHEY, CDR2 SMNVEV (reference sequence). The CDR3 runs to 16 residues. CDR3 DNA sequence: TGTGCCAGCAGTTTAATGAGCGGGGGGGGTTCCTATGGCTACACCTTC. This encodes CASSLMSGGGSYGYTF.

This clone was recorded only once. The V call is TRBV1, the J call TRBJ2-3; the table's TRBD1 call for D was not verified on the DNA. TRBV1 is flagged as a pseudogene. This CDR3 is built from 18 residues. CDR3 sequence (DNA): TGCACCAGCAGCCAACCTACGCGGCAGGGGGGCTCCACAGATACGCAGTATTTT. It yields the protein CTSSQPTRQGGSTDTQYF.

Details on this clone: The sample holds other DNA sequences that translate to the same CDR3. The chain combines TRBV7-9 with TRBJ1-2, with D tentatively TRBD1 (5 bases). V lost 5 bases, J lost 4 bases, and 8 bases lay in between. This CDR3 has 12 residues. Looked up from germline, CDR1 is SEHNR and CDR2 is FQNEAQ (reference sequence). The CDR3 bases are TGTGCCAGCAGCCGTGACAGCTATGGCTACACCTTC. It yields the protein CASSRDSYGYTF. The whole variable domain, remainder taken from reference TRBV7-9 and TRBJ1-2, is DTGVSQNPRHKITKRGQNVTFRCDPISEHNRLYWYRQTLGQGPEFLTYFQNEAQLEKSRLLSDRFSAERPKGSFSTLEIQRTEQGDSAMYLCASSRDSYGYTFGSGTRLTVV.

This clone has only a few counts. The chain has TRBV11-2 and TRBJ1-3; D remains ambiguous. The CDR3 is 14 amino acids. The V gene's germline CDR1 is SGHAT and CDR2 FQNNGV. V lost 4 bases and J lost 2, with 9 bases in between. CDR3 sequence reads: CASSSRLTGNTIYF. The CDR3 DNA follows: TGTGCCAGCAGCTCCCGATTGACTGGAAACACCATATATTTT.

The V gene is TRBV5-1, the J gene TRBJ1-4; D may be TRBD1 (6 bases). The CDR3 sequence is 14 residues long. Trimming removed 0 bases from V and 7 bases from J, with 10 bases in between. Germline CDR1 reads SGHRS; CDR2 reads YFSETQ. CDR3: CASSLGSGVEKLFF. The CDR3 DNA reads as TGCGCCAGCAGCTTGGGTTCAGGGGTTGAAAAACTGTTTTTT.

The chain combines TRBV5-6 with TRBJ1-2; D might be TRBD1 (5 bases). Trimming shortened V by 5 bases and J by 4 bases, and 18 bases separated the two germline ends. This CDR3 has 15 residues. Germline V gene sequence: CDR1 SGHDT, CDR2 YYEEEE. DNA of the CDR3: TGTGCCAGCAGGTGGTATGGGGGTAGCATCTATGGCTACACCTTC. It encodes CASRWYGGSIYGYTF.

The CDR3 loop reads CASSQDLGTENYGYTF. DNA of the CDR3: TGCGCCAGCAGCCAAGATTTAGGGACGGAGAACTATGGCTACACCTTC. The chain is built from TRBV4-1 and TRBJ1-2, with D perhaps matching TRBD1 (5 bases). The CDR3 runs 16 residues. V lost 0 bases and J 2 bases, leaving 13 bases between the germline ends. CDR1 is MGHRA and CDR2 is YSYEKL in the germline V gene.

The rearrangement uses TRBV4-2 and TRBJ1-2, with 12 bases lining up with TRBD1. Germline V lookup: CDR1 LGHNA, CDR2 YNFKEQ. The CDR3 sequence is 16 residues long. J lost 3 bases, V lost 3 bases, and 5 bases had no gene match. The CDR3 loop is CASSQEGTGGDYGYTF. The CDR3 DNA is TGTGCCAGCAGCCAGGAAGGGACAGGGGGCGACTATGGCTACACCTTC.

This chain connects TRBV5-4 to TRBJ2-5; TRBD2 matches 11 bases. V dropped 5 bases and J dropped 3; count of bases not matched to a gene: 9. Germline V lookup: CDR1 SGHNT, CDR2 YYREEE (reference sequence). This CDR3 region has 16 residues. DNA of the CDR3: TGTGCCAGCAGTTTCCGACTAGCGGGGCGGGAAGAGACCCAGTACTTC. Translated: CASSFRLAGREETQYF.

This clone was observed a single time. The chain joins TRBV14 to TRBJ2-7, with 7 nucleotides matching TRBD1. V shed 1 base, J shed 3 bases, and the junction held 6 bases outside the gene matches. Germline V CDR1 and CDR2: SGHDN, FVKESK. This CDR3 comprises 15 residues. The CDR3 loop reads CASSQGTGVYYEQYF. The CDR3 DNA reads TGTGCCAGCAGCCAAGGGACAGGTGTCTACTACGAGCAGTACTTC. Variable domain in full (rest from reference TRBV14 and TRBJ2-7): EAGVTQFPSHSVIEKGQTVTLRCDPISGHDNLYWYRRVMGKEIKFLLHFVKESKQDESGMPNNRFLAERTGGTYSTLKVQPAELEDSGVYFCASSQGTGVYYEQYFGPGTRLTVT.